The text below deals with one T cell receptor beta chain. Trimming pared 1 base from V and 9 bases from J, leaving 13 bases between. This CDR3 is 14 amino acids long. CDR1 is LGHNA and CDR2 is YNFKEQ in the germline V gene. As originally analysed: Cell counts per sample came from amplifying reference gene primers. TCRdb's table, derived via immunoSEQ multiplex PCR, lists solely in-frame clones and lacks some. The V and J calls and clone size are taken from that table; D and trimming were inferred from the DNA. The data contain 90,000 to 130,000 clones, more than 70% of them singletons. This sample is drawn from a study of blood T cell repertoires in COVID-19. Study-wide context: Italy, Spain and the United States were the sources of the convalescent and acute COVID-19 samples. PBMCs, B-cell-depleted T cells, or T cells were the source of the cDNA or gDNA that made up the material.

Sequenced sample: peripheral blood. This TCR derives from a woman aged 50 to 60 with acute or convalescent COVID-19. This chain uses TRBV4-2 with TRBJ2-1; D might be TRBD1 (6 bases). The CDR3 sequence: CASSQARGGGEQFF. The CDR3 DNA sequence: TGTGCCAGCAGCCAAGCCAGGGGTGGGGGTGAGCAGTTCTTC.